Listed below are T cell receptor beta chains from one sample, sequenced in a study of T cells in Graves' hyperthyroidism and ophthalmopathy. One entry per CDR3 protein results from TCRdb running MiXCR on the multiplex PCR reads. The sample includes about 290,000 distinct CDR3 sequences, about 14% of them seen just once. The sequenced sample consisted of blood. Source of these receptors: a woman in her twenties or thirties with Graves' hyperthyroidism that later progressed to Graves' ophthalmopathy. Both conserved end residues are part of each CDR3. The order of the fields is J gene, clone size, D gene, V gene, CDR3 DNA, CDR3 protein. A D gene is named only where the DNA matches it firmly. Rows give clone size only sometimes, using once, few, many, or a class for an expanded clone.

J gene: TRBJ2-7
clone size: once
D gene: TRBD2
V gene: TRBV24-1
CDR3 DNA: TGTGCCACCAGTGATAGCGTCCAACTAGCGGAGGGCCCCCACAATGAGCAGTACTTC
CDR3 protein: CATSDSVQLAEGPHNEQYF

J gene: TRBJ2-1
clone size: many
D gene: NA
V gene: TRBV24-1
CDR3 DNA: TGTGCCACCAGCCGATACAATGAGCAGTTCTTC
CDR3 protein: CATSRYNEQFF

J gene: TRBJ1-1
clone size: NA
D gene: NA
V gene: TRBV12-3/TRBV12-4
CDR3 DNA: TGTGCCGGCGGGGGGGAGAACACTGAAGCTTTCTTT
CDR3 protein: CAGGGENTEAFF

J gene: TRBJ2-5
clone size: many
D gene: NA
V gene: TRBV28
CDR3 DNA: TGTGCCAGCAGTTTCCGGACTAGAGGGGGTGGGGGGACCCAGTACTTC
CDR3 protein: CASSFRTRGGGGTQYF

J gene: TRBJ1-4
clone size: many
D gene: NA
V gene: TRBV6-6
CDR3 DNA: TGTGCCAGCAGTTACTTACGAGGGGACGAAAAACTGTTTTTT
CDR3 protein: CASSYLRGDEKLFF

J gene: TRBJ1-5
clone size: NA
D gene: NA
V gene: TRBV28
CDR3 DNA: TGTGCCAGCAGCGGGGGGGCACTAGTTTACAATCAGCCCCAGCATTTT
CDR3 protein: CASSGGALVYNQPQHF

J gene: TRBJ1-1
clone size: NA
D gene: TRBD1
V gene: TRBV7-9
CDR3 DNA: TGTGCCAGCAGCCCCCGACAGGGAGTGAGCAGCACTGAAGCTTTCTTT
CDR3 protein: CASSPRQGVSSTEAFF

J gene: TRBJ2-3
clone size: NA
D gene: NA
V gene: TRBV3-1
CDR3 DNA: TGTGCCAGCAGCCAAGCGTTAGTCCTGCCAGATACGCAGTATTTT
CDR3 protein: CASSQALVLPDTQYF

J gene: TRBJ2-7
clone size: many
D gene: TRBD2
V gene: TRBV7-2
CDR3 DNA: TGTGCCAGCAGAGGTAGCGGGAGTATCTCCGAGCAGTACTTC
CDR3 protein: CASRGSGSISEQYF

J gene: TRBJ2-3
clone size: NA
D gene: TRBD1
V gene: TRBV12-3/TRBV12-4
CDR3 DNA: TGTGCCAGCAGTCTTACAGGGGGCGCGGGTGGGCTGATGGCAGATACGCAGTATTTT
CDR3 protein: CASSLTGGAGGLMADTQYF

J gene: TRBJ1-5
clone size: many
D gene: NA
V gene: TRBV28
CDR3 DNA: TGTGCCAGCACCATGGGGGGCTCGCAGCCCCAGCATTTT
CDR3 protein: CASTMGGSQPQHF

J gene: TRBJ2-1
clone size: many
D gene: TRBD2
V gene: TRBV7-2
CDR3 DNA: TGTGCCAGCAGCTTAAGGACCGGTGCGGGAGGGAGTAGCGAGCAGTTCTTC
CDR3 protein: CASSLRTGAGGSSEQFF

J gene: TRBJ1-4
clone size: NA
D gene: NA
V gene: TRBV27
CDR3 DNA: TGTGCCAGCAGTTTCGGGGCAACTAATGAAAAACTGTTTTTT
CDR3 protein: CASSFGATNEKLFF

J gene: TRBJ2-5
clone size: many
D gene: TRBD2
V gene: TRBV9
CDR3 DNA: TGTGCCAGCAGCGTGGGGACTAGCGGGAGCCAGTGGTTGGAGACCCAGTACTTC
CDR3 protein: CASSVGTSGSQWLETQYF

J gene: TRBJ2-2
clone size: NA
D gene: TRBD2
V gene: TRBV10-3
CDR3 DNA: TGTGCCATCAGTGAGTCTAGCGGGAGAACCGGGGAGCTGTTTTTT
CDR3 protein: CAISESSGRTGELFF

J gene: TRBJ2-2
clone size: many
D gene: TRBD2
V gene: TRBV20-1
CDR3 DNA: TGCAGTGCTAGGGTTCCGGGACTAAACACCGGGGAGCTGTTTTTT
CDR3 protein: CSARVPGLNTGELFF

J gene: TRBJ1-5
clone size: many
D gene: TRBD1
V gene: TRBV20-1
CDR3 DNA: TGCAGTGCTAGAAACCAGGGGGATCAGCCCCAGCATTTT
CDR3 protein: CSARNQGDQPQHF

J gene: TRBJ2-5
clone size: many
D gene: NA
V gene: TRBV7-8
CDR3 DNA: TGTGCCAGCAGCTTACCTTTCCGGGAGTGGGGAGAGACCCAGTACTTC
CDR3 protein: CASSLPFREWGETQYF

J gene: TRBJ2-1
clone size: many
D gene: TRBD2
V gene: TRBV7-2
CDR3 DNA: TGTGCCAGCAGCCCTCCTATAGCGGGCAGCTCCTACAATGAGCAGTTCTTC
CDR3 protein: CASSPPIAGSSYNEQFF

J gene: TRBJ2-3
clone size: many
D gene: TRBD2
V gene: TRBV15
CDR3 DNA: TGTGCCACCAGCAGAGGCCTACTAGCGGGAGGGGGGAAAACAGATACGCAGTATTTT
CDR3 protein: CATSRGLLAGGGKTDTQYF

J gene: TRBJ2-7
clone size: many
D gene: TRBD2
V gene: TRBV7-6
CDR3 DNA: TGTGCCAGCAGCCACAATAGCGGGAGTTACGAGCAGTACTTC
CDR3 protein: CASSHNSGSYEQYF

J gene: TRBJ2-5
clone size: NA
D gene: NA
V gene: TRBV5-1
CDR3 DNA: TGCGCCAGCGAACAGGGTGCCCTAGGAGCGGAGACCCAGTACTTC
CDR3 protein: CASEQGALGAETQYF

J gene: TRBJ1-2
clone size: many
D gene: TRBD1
V gene: TRBV7-2
CDR3 DNA: TGTGCCAGCAGCTTATGGGGCGGGACAGGGGCTAACTATGGCTACACCTTC
CDR3 protein: CASSLWGGTGANYGYTF